The next 26 T cell receptor beta chains were all read from a single sample in a study of cytomegalovirus exposure and HLA in healthy donors. With 60 Vbeta and 13 Jbeta primers, the PCR was carried out. Repertoires were generated with immunoSEQ multiplex PCR, while TCRdb's copy carries only in-frame clones and drops some. The sample has about 250,000 clones, about 66% seen once. Sequencing was performed on PBMCs. The receptors stem from a female donor in good health and CMV-seronegative.

This clone was detected a few times. The rearrangement links TRBV10-3 to TRBJ2-7; 8 bases match TRBD2. The CDR3 loop spans 15 amino acids. The germline V gene has CDR1 ENHRY and CDR2 SYGVKD. Trimming cost V 3 bases and J 4 bases; bases outside gene matches: 8. CDR3 residues: CAISDPGLGNYEQYF. The CDR3 DNA sequence: TGTGCCATCAGTGATCCGGGACTAGGGAATTACGAGCAGTACTTC.

The gene calls are TRBV7-3 and TRBJ2-3, with TRBD1 matching over 11 bases. J was trimmed by 2 bases and V by 4 bases; bases with no gene match: 5. Germline CDR1 reads SGHTA; CDR2 reads FQGTGA. There are 16 residues in the CDR3. CDR3 in amino acids: CASSSGTGGHTDTQYF. CDR3 nucleotides: TGTGCCAGCAGCTCCGGGACAGGGGGACACACAGATACGCAGTATTTT. The whole variable domain, filled in from reference TRBV7-3 and TRBJ2-3, reads GAGVSQTPSNKVTEKGKYVELRCDPISGHTALYWYRQSLGQGPEFLIYFQGTGAADDSGLPNDRFFAVRPEGSVSTLKIQRTERGDSAVYLCASSSGTGGHTDTQYFGPGTRLTVL.

This clone turned up a few times. The chain joins TRBV6-1 to TRBJ1-3; no reliable D call. This CDR3 is 14 amino acids long. Germline CDR1 and CDR2: MNHNS and SASEGT. With 7 bases removed from V and 2 bases from J, the gap between germline ends came to 12 bases. As DNA, the CDR3 is TGTGCCAGCAAAACGGGAGTCCCTGGAAACACCATATATTTT. This encodes CASKTGVPGNTIYF.

The count of this clone is one. The chain couples TRBV18 to TRBJ2-7; 11 bases match TRBD2. The CDR3 is made up of 15 amino acids. V was pared by 2 bases and J by 5 bases, with 5 bases of the junction left unmatched. From germline, CDR1 is KGHSH and CDR2 LQKENI. Here the CDR3 reads CASSPGLAGLNEQYF. The CDR3 DNA reads TGTGCCAGCTCACCAGGACTAGCGGGTCTCAACGAGCAGTACTTC.

The chain recombines TRBV29-1 with TRBJ1-2; a weak D match, TRBD1 (6 bases). Germline lookup yields CDR1 SQVTM and CDR2 ANQGSEA. V was pared by 4 bases and J by 4 bases, with 13 bases between. The CDR3 sequence is 13 residues long. As DNA, the CDR3 is TGCAGCGTTGGTGAGGGGACAAGCTATGGCTACACCTTC. Its protein product is CSVGEGTSYGYTF.

The chain uses TRBV2 and TRBJ2-1, with D possibly TRBD1 on 5 matching bases. Germline CDR1 and CDR2: SNHLY and FYNNEI. Deletions cut 0 bases from V and 7 bases from J, with 7 bases between. This CDR3 region has 13 residues. CDR3 DNA sequence: TGTGCCAGCAGTGAAGCGAAGGGGAATGAGCAGTTCTTC. Translated: CASSEAKGNEQFF. Together with reference TRBV2 and TRBJ2-1, the CDR3 gives the full variable domain: EPEVTQTPSHQVTQMGQEVILRCVPISNHLYFYWYRQILGQKVEFLVSFYNNEISEKSEIFDDQFSVERPDGSNFTLKIRSTKLEDSAMYFCASSEAKGNEQFFGPGTRLTVL.

The V gene is TRBV27, the J gene TRBJ2-6; weak D call: TRBD1 (5 bases). Germline-derived CDR1 and CDR2 are MNHEY and SMNVEV (reference sequence). This CDR3 spans 15 amino acids. Trimming left V 8 bases short and J 0 bases short, with 11 bases between. This CDR3 is CASQGLNSGANVLTF. The CDR3 coding sequence is TGTGCCAGCCAGGGTTTAAACTCTGGGGCCAACGTCCTGACTTTC.

The chain employs TRBV28 and TRBJ1-1, with D uncertain. Germline values: CDR1 MDHEN, CDR2 SYDVKM. This CDR3 comprises 11 residues. Trimming removed 2 bases at V and 11 bases at J, with 9 bases between. This chain's CDR3 is CASSLRSLAFF. For the CDR3, the DNA is TGTGCCAGCAGTTTACGCAGTCTTGCTTTCTTT. Drawing the rest from reference TRBV28 and TRBJ1-1, the complete variable domain is DVKVTQSSRYLVKRTGEKVFLECVQDMDHENMFWYRQDPGLGLRLIYFSYDVKMKEKGDIPEGYSVSREKKERFSLILESASTNQTSMYLCASSLRSLAFFGQGTRLTVV.

This clone was recorded once. The genes are TRBV4-1 and TRBJ2-1; 10 nucleotides line up with TRBD2. Germline assignment: CDR1 MGHRA and CDR2 YSYEKL. The CDR3 extends over 15 amino acids. V gave up 2 bases and J gave up 5 bases; unmatched junction bases: 3. CDR3 region: CASSQPGLANNEQFF. The CDR3, as DNA: TGCGCCAGCAGCCAACCGGGACTAGCGAACAATGAGCAGTTCTTC.

The CDR3 region has the DNA TGTGCCAGCAGCCAAAGGGGGGGACTGAACAATGAGCAGTTCTTC. The encoded protein is CASSQRGGLNNEQFF. The V and J genes are TRBV7-9 and TRBJ2-1; D perhaps matches TRBD2 (7 bases). The germline V gene has CDR1 SEHNR and CDR2 FQNEAQ (reference sequence). Trimming cost V 5 bases and J 5 bases, with 16 bases left between them. CDR3 length: 15 residues.

The chain couples TRBV5-1 to TRBJ2-3; D may be TRBD2 (6 bases). The CDR3 extends over 15 amino acids. Germline assignment: CDR1 SGHRS and CDR2 YFSETQ. V dropped 0 bases and J dropped 0 bases, with 8 bases sitting between them. CDR3 nucleotides: TGCGCCAGCAGCTTGGCGGGAGTCAGCACAGATACGCAGTATTTT. It codes for CASSLAGVSTDTQYF.

The chain is built from TRBV29-1 and TRBJ2-3, with TRBD2 matching 7 bases. Germline CDR1 is SQVTM and CDR2 is ANQGSEA. The CDR3 consists of 15 residues. V shed 2 bases, J shed 3 bases, and the junction held 8 bases outside the gene matches. This CDR3 is CSVEKQRGRTDTQYF. The CDR3 DNA follows: TGCAGCGTTGAAAAACAGCGGGGAAGGACAGATACGCAGTATTTT.

This chain joins TRBV10-3 and TRBJ1-2; weak D call: TRBD1 (5 bases). Germline V lookup: CDR1 ENHRY, CDR2 SYGVKD. The CDR3 has 12 residues. Trimming pared 4 bases from V and 3 bases from J, leaving 6 bases between. The CDR3 sequence is CAISGGDYGYTF. CDR3 bases: TGTGCCATCAGTGGGGGGGACTATGGCTACACCTTC.

The chain recombines TRBV5-1 with TRBJ1-1, with D unresolved. V was trimmed by 0 bases and J by 1 base, leaving 13 bases between them. This CDR3 spans 16 amino acids. From germline, CDR1 is SGHRS and CDR2 YFSETQ. The CDR3 DNA is TGCGCCAGCAGCTTGGGACTGGGTTTGGGGAACACTGAAGCTTTCTTT. Translation: CASSLGLGLGNTEAFF.

V usage is TRBV18 and J usage is TRBJ2-1; 11 bases agree with TRBD2. Losses at the gene ends were 2 bases for V and 6 bases for J; bases not matched to a gene: 3. Per germline, CDR1 KGHSH and CDR2 LQKENI. This CDR3 region has 15 residues. CDR3 sequence (DNA): TGTGCCAGCTCACCAAGTCTAGCGGGAGGCAATGAGCAGTTCTTC. Its translation: CASSPSLAGGNEQFF.

DNA for the CDR3: TGTGCCAGCAGCCTGAGACAGGGCGAGGGGGAGACCCAGTACTTC. Protein product: CASSLRQGEGETQYF. The chain recombines TRBV7-2 with TRBJ2-5; 7 positions agree with TRBD1. Germline values: CDR1 SGHTA, CDR2 FQGNSA. CDR3 length equals 15 residues. Germline trimming cut 5 bases from V and 5 bases from J; bases unmatched to any gene: 11. The full variable domain, in which reference TRBV7-2 and TRBJ2-5 provide the parts outside the CDR3, is GAGVSQSPSNKVTEKGKDVELRCDPISGHTALYWYRQSLGQGLEFLIYFQGNSAPDKSGLPSDRFSAERTGGSVSTLTIQRTQQEDSAVYLCASSLRQGEGETQYFGPGTRLLVL.

V usage is TRBV7-8 and J usage is TRBJ2-1; 7 nucleotides match TRBD2. The CDR3 length is 16 residues. Per germline, CDR1 SGHVS and CDR2 FQNEAQ. V was pared by 4 bases and J by 3 bases, with 9 bases of the junction left unmatched. The CDR3 is CASSSHPSGVYNEQFF. CDR3 nucleotides: TGTGCCAGCAGCTCCCATCCGAGCGGGGTCTACAATGAGCAGTTCTTC.

The chain combines TRBV7-2 with TRBJ2-5, with a weak D call TRBD2 (6 bases). The tail of the sequence fits TRBJ2-7 better, so the J call may be wrong. The CDR3 runs 13 residues. The germline V gene has CDR1 SGHTA and CDR2 FQGNSA. For the CDR3, the DNA is TGTGCCAGCAGCTTCACCGGAGGGTACGAGCAGTACTTC. Protein: CASSFTGGYEQYF.

This clone has a single count. The CDR3 loop reads CASTSYNEQFF. The DNA of the CDR3 is TGTGCCAGCACCAGTTACAATGAGCAGTTCTTC. The chain has TRBV6-5 and TRBJ2-1; no definite D call. This CDR3 has 11 amino acids. V was cut by 7 bases and J by 4 bases, with 5 bases left in between. From germline, CDR1 is MNHEY and CDR2 SVGAGI.

The chain uses TRBV7-9 and TRBJ2-7; 10 positions agree with TRBD1. The germline V gene encodes CDR1 SEHNR and CDR2 FQNEAQ (reference sequence). There are 15 residues in the CDR3. J gave up 6 bases and V 6 bases, and 11 bases lay outside the gene matches. For the CDR3, the DNA is TGTGCCAGCAGTGCGAGAGGACAGGGGGGATTCGAGCAGTACTTC. Residues: CASSARGQGGFEQYF.

CDR3 sequence reads: CASSTTVNYGYTF. The CDR3 bases are TGTGCCAGCAGCACGACAGTTAACTATGGCTACACCTTC. This chain links TRBV5-6 with TRBJ1-2, with a possible D match to TRBD1 (5 bases). V shed 4 bases and J shed 1 base, with 8 bases lying between them. The CDR3 has 13 amino acids. Germline V lookup: CDR1 SGHDT, CDR2 YYEEEE.

The chain employs TRBV7-9 and TRBJ2-5, with 10 bases matching TRBD2. J gave up 5 bases and V 2 bases, and 8 bases lay outside the gene matches. The CDR3 is made up of 16 amino acids. From germline, CDR1 is SEHNR and CDR2 FQNEAQ (reference sequence). The CDR3 protein is CASSLLAGEHWETQYF. In nucleotides, the CDR3 is TGTGCCAGCAGCTTACTAGCGGGAGAACATTGGGAGACCCAGTACTTC. Filled out from reference TRBV7-9 and TRBJ2-5, the complete variable domain reads DTGVSQNPRHKITKRGQNVTFRCDPISEHNRLYWYRQTLGQGPEFLTYFQNEAQLEKSRLLSDRFSAERPKGSFSTLEIQRTEQGDSAMYLCASSLLAGEHWETQYFGPGTRLLVL.

This rearrangement joins TRBV28 to TRBJ2-1, with TRBD2 identical over 8 bases. This CDR3 region has 13 residues. Trimming at V came to 8 bases and at J to 8 bases, leaving 8 bases not matched to a gene. From germline, CDR1 is MDHEN and CDR2 SYDVKM. Here the CDR3 DNA reads TGTGCCAGCTCGAGCGGGAGTAGTGATGAGCAGTTCTTC. It translates to CASSSGSSDEQFF.

The chain carries TRBV15 and TRBJ2-3, with D perhaps TRBD2 (6 bases). The V end lost 3 bases, the J end lost 6 bases, and 16 bases lay between the germline ends. The CDR3 consists of 15 residues. Looked up from germline, CDR1 is LNHNV and CDR2 is YYDKDF (reference sequence). The CDR3 coding sequence is TGTGCCACCAGCAGCAGGAGGACGGCGGGGGATACGCAGTATTTT. Its protein product is CATSSRRTAGDTQYF.

The V and J genes are TRBV18 and TRBJ2-5; 9 nucleotides agree with TRBD1. The J call may be in error: the DNA end matches TRBJ2-7 better. Germline CDR1 KGHSH, CDR2 LQKENI. This CDR3 region has 14 residues. This chain's CDR3 is CASSEGQGGDEQYF. Here the CDR3 DNA reads TGTGCCAGCTCAGAGGGACAGGGAGGGGACGAGCAGTACTTC.

V gene TRBV5-1 combines with J gene TRBJ1-4, with 9 positions matching TRBD1. J gave up 3 bases and V 5 bases, and 11 bases lay outside the gene matches. CDR1 is SGHRS, CDR2 YFSETQ, per germline. The CDR3 runs 17 residues. The DNA of the CDR3 is TGCGCCAGCAGGAGTACACAGGGGGCGTTTTCTAATGAAAAACTGTTTTTT. Protein product: CASRSTQGAFSNEKLFF.